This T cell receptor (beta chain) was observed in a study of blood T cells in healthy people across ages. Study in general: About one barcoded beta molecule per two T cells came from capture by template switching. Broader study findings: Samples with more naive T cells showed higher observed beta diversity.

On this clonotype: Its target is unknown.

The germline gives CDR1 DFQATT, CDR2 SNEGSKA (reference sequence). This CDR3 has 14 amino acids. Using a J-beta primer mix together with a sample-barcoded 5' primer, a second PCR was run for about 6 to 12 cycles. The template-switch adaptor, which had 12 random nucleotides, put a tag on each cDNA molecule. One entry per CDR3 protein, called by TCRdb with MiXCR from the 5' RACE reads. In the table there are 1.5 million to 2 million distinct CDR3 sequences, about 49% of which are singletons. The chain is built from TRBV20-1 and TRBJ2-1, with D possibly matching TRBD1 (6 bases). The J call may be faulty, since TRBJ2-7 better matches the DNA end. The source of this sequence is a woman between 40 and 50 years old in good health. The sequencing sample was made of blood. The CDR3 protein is CSAPGTQSYNEQYF. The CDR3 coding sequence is TGCAGTGCTCCCGGGACACAGTCCTACAATGAGCAGTACTTC.